The rows below give T cell receptor beta chains drawn from one sample of a study of blood T cell repertoires in COVID-19. Assay: immunoSEQ multiplex PCR; the TCRdb copy retains only in-frame clones and omits some. The sample consists of around 110,000 clones, over 65% of them appearing once. The sample consisted of peripheral blood. The receptors were sampled from a woman between 70 and 85 years old with acute or convalescent COVID-19. CDR3s include the opening cysteine and the closing phenylalanine or tryptophan. The D gene is left open where the match is weak. A row's size may be missing; if present it is once, few, many or a size class.

clone size,V gene,D gene,J gene,CDR3 DNA,CDR3 protein
NA,TRBV7-2,NA,TRBJ1-1,TGTGCCAGCAGCCCAGGACAGACCCGAGTTGCTTTCTTT,CASSPGQTRVAFF
NA,TRBV27,TRBD1,TRBJ1-4,TGTGCCAGCAGTCCATCGACAGGGATTTGGGAAAAACTGTTTTTT,CASSPSTGIWEKLFF
NA,TRBV25-1,NA,TRBJ2-7,TGTGCCAGCAGTGTTTACTACGAGCAGTACTTC,CASSVYYEQYF
NA,TRBV2,NA,TRBJ2-3,TGTGCCAGCGAACCGGGACTCCGAACAGATACGCAGTATTTT,CASEPGLRTDTQYF
NA,TRBV6-6,TRBD1,TRBJ2-5,TGTGCCAGCAGTTACCACGACAGGGGGTTAGAGACCCAGTACTTC,CASSYHDRGLETQYF
NA,TRBV6-1,NA,TRBJ1-6,TGTGCCAGCAGTGAAATGACAGCAAGGAATTCACCCCTCCACTTT,CASSEMTARNSPLHF
NA,TRBV6-4,NA,TRBJ2-7,TGTACGGTTCGGAGTGAGCAGTACTTC,CTVRSEQYF
few,TRBV5-1,NA,TRBJ2-3,TGCGCCAGCAGCCAACCTAAGCGCGGGGATGGAGATACGCAGTATTTT,CASSQPKRGDGDTQYF
NA,TRBV7-8,NA,TRBJ2-3,TGTGCCAGCAGCCGGCCACTCACAGATACGCAGTATTTT,CASSRPLTDTQYF
NA,TRBV4-3,NA,TRBJ2-3,TGCGCCAGCAGCCAAGATCGAGGGACGCAGTATTTT,CASSQDRGTQYF
few,TRBV6-5,TRBD1,TRBJ2-3,TGTGCCAGCAGTTACGGGACAGGGGTTTCAGATACGCAGTATTTT,CASSYGTGVSDTQYF
once,TRBV6-1,NA,TRBJ2-5,TGTGCCAGCAGTGACAGTCTCCCCCAGACCCAGTACTTC,CASSDSLPQTQYF
NA,TRBV7-2,TRBD1,TRBJ1-2,TGTGCCAGCAGCTTACCCAACCCGACAGGGTCTATAGGCTACACCTTC,CASSLPNPTGSIGYTF
NA,TRBV29-1,TRBD1,TRBJ1-1,TGCAGCGTTGAAGAGGGCGGCCTGGGACAGGGGGTGTGGACTGAAGCTTTCTTT,CSVEEGGLGQGVWTEAFF
NA,TRBV5-1,NA,TRBJ2-7,TGCGCCAGCAGCCTACAATCATTGGGTCAGGGCAGTCGGGAGCAGTACTTC,CASSLQSLGQGSREQYF
NA,TRBV5-5,NA,TRBJ2-7,TGTGCCAGCACCGTCTTTTGGACGAGTCCCGGGACACCCTTCTCCTACGAGCAGTACTTC,CASTVFWTSPGTPFSYEQYF
NA,TRBV5-1,NA,TRBJ2-1,TGCGCCAGCAGCCCGCCGTACGGGACATCCTACAATGAGCAGTTCTTC,CASSPPYGTSYNEQFF
NA,TRBV2,NA,TRBJ1-5,TGTGCCAGCAGTGTAGTTGGGGGGGGACGCAATCAGCCCCAGCATTTT,CASSVVGGGRNQPQHF
few,TRBV19,TRBD1,TRBJ1-2,TGTGCCAGTAGTATAGGGACAGGGAATGGCTACACCTTC,CASSIGTGNGYTF
NA,TRBV7-2,NA,TRBJ2-2,TGTGCCAGCAGCTTGACTAGGGATAACACCGGGGAGCTGTTTTTT,CASSLTRDNTGELFF
NA,TRBV12-3/TRBV12-4,NA,TRBJ2-5,TGTGCCAGCCTTAAAGAGACCCAGTACTTC,CASLKETQYF
NA,TRBV7-7,NA,TRBJ2-1,TGTGCCAGCTCGACTGGGGGCGGTGGTAATGAGCAGTTCTTC,CASSTGGGGNEQFF
once,TRBV7-2,TRBD2,TRBJ2-5,TGTGCCAGCAGCTTAGTGGTAGCGGGGGGGCTCGAGACCCAGTACTTC,CASSLVVAGGLETQYF
NA,TRBV7-9,NA,TRBJ1-1,TGTGCCAGCAGCTCCAGGGAAGCTAACACTGAAGCTTTCTTT,CASSSREANTEAFF
NA,TRBV7-2,TRBD1,TRBJ1-1,TGTGCCAGCAGCCCGGGACAGGGGGCTAGAGCTTTCTTT,CASSPGQGARAFF
NA,TRBV14,TRBD1,TRBJ1-3,TGTGCCAGCAGCCTACTCAGGACAGGGGTAAAGGGGAGCTCTGGAAACACCATATATTTT,CASSLLRTGVKGSSGNTIYF
NA,TRBV5-1,TRBD2,TRBJ2-3,TGCGCCAGCAGCTTGGTCGGGACTAGCGGGGCCGGAGATACGCAGTATTTT,CASSLVGTSGAGDTQYF